This TCR beta chain was captured in a study of Ad26.COV2.S vaccination and SARS-CoV-2 variants. Of note for this clone: What it binds is not known.

Produced via immunoSEQ multiplex PCR; TCRdb's table is partial and in-frame only. The data hold more than 350,000 clones, with more than 80% observed a single time. Treatment given: some 19 received Ad26.COV2.S at low or high dose, single or two shots; roughly 5 received placebo; per-sample allocation not given. Sampling took place 63 days after the first vaccine or placebo injection. This CDR3 region has 14 residues. From germline, CDR1 is LNHDA and CDR2 SQIVND (reference sequence). V shed 8 bases and J shed 3 bases, with 11 bases lying between them. Whole-study findings and limits: Substantial breadth was reportedly displayed by spike-specific CD8+ and CD4+ T cell responses after vaccination.

This chain links TRBV19 with TRBJ1-6; D gene ambiguous. Sequenced here: peripheral blood, sampled in a trial of Ad26.COV2.S vaccine versus placebo. The origin of this receptor is a person between 18 and 65 years old who received the Ad26.COV2.S COVID-19 vaccine or a placebo. CDR3 DNA: TGTGCCAGTCAAGACCGAAGCTATAATTCACCCCTCCACTTT. Amino acid sequence: CASQDRSYNSPLHF.